The entry below gives a single T cell receptor (beta chain) sequence along with its context. What it binds is unknown. This sample is part of a study of siplizumab effects on memory and regulatory T cells. Study-level results: Apparently more diverse than memory cells, naive T cells also seemed major alloresponse contributors. Phenotypic classification as naive or memory proved unattainable for roughly 75-97% of proliferating CD4+ or CD8+ clones. The drug siplizumab significantly decreased the alloreactive sequences that could be traced to unstimulated CD4+ memory cells.

The method was immunoSEQ multiplex PCR; TCRdb's version includes in-frame clones alone and lacks a portion of them. The data contain roughly 100,000 clones, approximately 96% of them singletons. Naive, memory, effector memory and TEMRA subsets, all unstimulated, were sequenced in a few donor pairs. Germline CDR1 is SGHTS and CDR2 is YDEGEE. Trimming removed 2 bases at V and 3 bases at J, with 15 bases between. The length of the CDR3 is 15 residues. This receptor was obtained from a human donor in good health. The sequencing sample was made of naive CD4+ T cells sorted from blood. V usage is TRBV5-8 and J usage is TRBJ2-7, with D maybe TRBD1 (6 bases). CDR3 protein: CASSFSYRALYEQYF. Here the CDR3 DNA reads TGTGCCAGCAGCTTCTCCTACAGGGCCCTCTACGAGCAGTACTTC.